One and the same sample provided the 10 T cell receptor beta chains below, sequenced in a study of shared clonotypes between healthy human individuals. The table came from immunoSEQ multiplex PCR; TCRdb's copy has only in-frame clones and leaves some out. The repertoire has some 1 million clones, approximately 76% of them found once; the top ten carry about 1.5%. The material sequenced was memory CD4+ T cells sorted from blood. The subset: CD45RA-negative fraction. The source of these receptors is a man aged 18 to 30 in good health.

The chain combines TRBV11-3 with TRBJ2-1, with 7 bases matching TRBD2. V lost 11 bases and J lost 5; bases outside the gene matches: 6. The CDR3 length is 12 residues. CDR1 is SGHNT, CDR2 YENEEA, per germline. CDR3 coding DNA: TGTGCCTCAGGAAGCGGGGACAATGAGCAGTTCTTC. Encoded protein: CASGSGDNEQFF.

This clone has just a few counts. V usage is TRBV30 and J usage is TRBJ2-5; D unclear. Trimming took off 8 bases at V and 2 bases at J, with 12 bases between the two ends. Germline V gene sequence: CDR1 GTSNPN, CDR2 SVGIG (reference sequence). The CDR3 length is 12 residues. The CDR3 bases are TGTGCCGGAAACACCCCACAAGAGACCCAGTACTTC. Encoded protein: CAGNTPQETQYF.

The chain carries TRBV6-4 and TRBJ1-6, with D unclear. V was pared by 6 bases and J by 1 base, with 7 bases between. The CDR3 totals 14 residues. Germline values: CDR1 MRHNA, CDR2 SNTAGT. In DNA form, the CDR3 reads TGTGCCAGCAGCCTACAGTCCTATAATTCACCCCTCCACTTT. Protein: CASSLQSYNSPLHF.

The chain's CDR3 is CASSLDRGELFF. The CDR3 coding sequence is TGTGCCAGCAGCTTAGATCGCGGGGAGCTGTTTTTT. The chain links TRBV11-2 to TRBJ2-2; D not certain. This CDR3 is built from 12 residues. The germline V gene encodes CDR1 SGHAT and CDR2 FQNNGV. V shed 0 bases and J shed 7 bases, with 3 bases lying between them.

The chain couples TRBV11-3 to TRBJ2-7; weak D call: TRBD2 (6 bases). Germline CDR1 and CDR2: SGHNT and YENEEA. V was shortened by 6 bases and J by 0 bases, with 27 bases between the two germline ends. The CDR3 totals 19 residues. CDR3 sequence (DNA): TGTGCCAGCAGGATAGGGGTGGAGTTAGCGGTTCCTAGCTCCTACGAGCAGTACTTC. This translates into CASRIGVELAVPSSYEQYF.

This clone was detected only once. The chain carries TRBV6-6 and TRBJ2-3; TRBD2 aligns across 8 bases. CDR3 size: 15 residues. Germline CDR1 and CDR2: MNHNY and SVGAGI (reference sequence). Trimming removed 6 bases from V and 8 bases from J; junction bases left unmatched: 13. CDR3 in DNA: TGTGCCAGCAGCGAGCTAGCGGGCCCGCGCCCTACGCAGTATTTT. Translated: CASSELAGPRPTQYF.

J is TRBJ2-7 and V is TRBV2; 8 bases agree with TRBD2. J gave up 1 base and V 10 bases, and 6 bases lay outside the gene matches. From germline, CDR1 is SNHLY and CDR2 FYNNEI. The CDR3 totals 13 residues. Written as DNA, the CDR3 is TGTGCCACTGGTCTAGCGGGTTCCTACGAGCAGTACTTC. It yields the protein CATGLAGSYEQYF.

The chain is built from TRBV4-3 and TRBJ2-2; 8 bases agree with TRBD2. V lost 4 bases, J lost 3 bases, and 4 bases stayed unmatched. Germline V gives CDR1 LGHNA, CDR2 YSLEER. This CDR3 has 15 amino acids. The CDR3 here is CASSPGGGYTGELFF. The CDR3 DNA is TGCGCCAGCAGCCCAGGCGGGGGGTACACCGGGGAGCTGTTTTTT.

This CDR3 is CASSIKETAGIRSYEQYF. The DNA for the CDR3 is TGTGCCAGTAGTATCAAAGAGACAGCGGGGATTAGGTCCTACGAGCAGTACTTC. The chain recombines TRBV19 with TRBJ2-7; TRBD2 matches 7 bases. Per germline, CDR1 LNHDA and CDR2 SQIVND (reference sequence). The trim removed 3 bases at V and 1 base at J, leaving 15 bases unmatched. The CDR3 has 18 amino acids. Looking up the rest from reference TRBV19 and TRBJ2-7 gives the full variable domain: DGGITQSPKYLFRKEGQNVTLSCEQNLNHDAMYWYRQDPGQGLRLIYYSQIVNDFQKGDIAEGYSVSREKKESFPLTVTSAQKNPTAFYLCASSIKETAGIRSYEQYFGPGTRLTVT.

This rearrangement joins TRBV27 to TRBJ2-2, with 8 bases matching TRBD1. V gave up 6 bases and J gave up 2 bases; unmatched junction bases: 8. The germline CDR1 and CDR2 sequences are MNHEY and SMNVEV (reference sequence). This CDR3 comprises 16 residues. Here the CDR3 reads CASRPLDRVNTGELFF. The DNA for the CDR3 is TGTGCCAGCAGACCATTGGACAGGGTTAACACCGGGGAGCTGTTTTTT.